This entry describes one T cell receptor (beta chain). What it binds is not known. All participating donors were Caucasian adults from Nashville, Tennessee. This specimen belongs to a study of shared clonotypes between healthy human individuals. Study-level background: Two women and a few men aged 18 to 49 served as donors. Broader study findings: Though the depth was large, rarefaction showed that sorted-subset sequencing was incomplete.

Germline trimming cut 4 bases from V and 1 base from J; bases unmatched to any gene: 3. The CDR3 totals 17 residues. Germline V lookup: CDR1 SGHRS, CDR2 YFSETQ. The DNA input per sorted-subset replicate PCR was 150 to 200 ng, corresponding to some 33,000 T cell genomes. Here immunoSEQ multiplex PCR was the method, and the copy in TCRdb shows in-frame clones only, minus some. The table records roughly 2 million clones, around 95% of them present only once. The gene calls are TRBV5-1 and TRBJ2-2; 14 nucleotides agree with TRBD2. The sample consisted of naive CD4+ T cells sorted from blood. The subset is: CD45RA+ positively selected. The TCR was taken from a man between 18 and 35 years old in good health. The chain's CDR3 is CASSGTSGGLNTGELFF. The CDR3 DNA is TGCGCCAGCAGCGGGACTAGCGGGGGTCTGAACACCGGGGAGCTGTTTTTT. The whole variable domain, filled in from reference TRBV5-1 and TRBJ2-2, reads KAGVTQTPRYLIKTRGQQVTLSCSPISGHRSVSWYQQTPGQGLQFLFEYFSETQRNKGNFPGRFSGRQFSNSRSEMNVSTLELGDSALYLCASSGTSGGLNTGELFFGEGSRLTVL.